The 23 T cell receptor beta chains below come from one sample, sequenced in a study of cytomegalovirus exposure and HLA in healthy donors. 60 Vbeta and 13 Jbeta primers were used in PCR. Generated by immunoSEQ multiplex PCR, the TCRdb table keeps only in-frame clones and is missing some. Of approximately 250,000 clones in the sample, 78% were seen once. Sequencing input: PBMCs. The receptors shown here come from a boy aged 5-17 years in good health and CMV-seronegative.

This clone was picked up one time. The rearrangement uses TRBV5-4 and TRBJ1-2; 8 nucleotides align to TRBD1. Trimming at V came to 0 bases and at J to 2 bases, leaving 6 bases not matched to a gene. Germline CDR1 is SGHNT and CDR2 is YYREEE (reference sequence). The CDR3 sequence is 16 residues long. In DNA form, the CDR3 reads TGTGCCAGCAGCTTGGACAGGGGGTACTCAAACTATGGCTACACCTTC. It is translated as CASSLDRGYSNYGYTF.

The chain has TRBV11-2 and TRBJ1-1; 8 bases fit TRBD1. With V trimmed by 5 bases and J by 3 bases, 11 bases remained unmatched. The germline CDR1 and CDR2 sequences are SGHAT and FQNNGV. The length of the CDR3 is 16 residues. The DNA of the CDR3 is TGTGCCAGCAGCCTAGGACAGGGAGATTTTCACACTGAAGCTTTCTTT. Amino acids: CASSLGQGDFHTEAFF.

This clone was seen a single time. This chain uses TRBV30 with TRBJ1-2, with 8 bases identical to TRBD1. Germline loops: CDR1 GTSNPN, CDR2 SVGIG (reference sequence). The CDR3 is 15 residues long. V lost 3 bases to trimming and J lost 2 bases; unmatched junction nucleotides: 8. CDR3: CAWSRRTGLNYGYTF. DNA of the CDR3: TGTGCCTGGAGCCGAAGGACAGGGTTGAACTATGGCTACACCTTC.

The V call is TRBV18, the J call TRBJ1-1, with D hard to call. V lost 4 bases to trimming and J lost 4 bases, with 10 bases between them. Per germline, CDR1 KGHSH and CDR2 LQKENI. The CDR3 runs to 13 residues. The CDR3 sequence is CASSQESTTEAFF. For the CDR3, the DNA is TGTGCCAGCTCACAAGAGAGTACCACTGAAGCTTTCTTT.

The V call is TRBV25-1, the J call TRBJ1-2; 7 positions agree with TRBD1. Trimming cost V 4 bases and J 6 bases; bases outside gene matches: 11. Germline lookup yields CDR1 MGHDK and CDR2 SYGVNS. The CDR3 spans 15 residues. As DNA, the CDR3 is TGTGCCAGCAGTGGACGACTAACAGGGGCTAATGGCTACACCTTC. Translation gives CASSGRLTGANGYTF.

This rearrangement joins TRBV19 to TRBJ2-7; 7 bases are shared with TRBD2. The CDR3 is made up of 14 amino acids. CDR1 LNHDA and CDR2 SQIVND come from the germline V gene (reference sequence). V was clipped by 3 bases and J by 2 bases; unmatched bases: 4. The CDR3 region has the DNA TGTGCCAGTAGTATCGGCGGGAGAGCCTACGAGCAGTACTTC. As protein: CASSIGGRAYEQYF.

This chain connects TRBV11-2 to TRBJ1-1; 8 bases line up with TRBD1. In germline, CDR1 is SGHAT, CDR2 FQNNGV. The CDR3 contains 15 residues. V shed 3 bases and J 3 bases; nucleotides not matched to a gene: 6. CDR3 amino acids: CASSFWTGRDTEAFF. As DNA, the CDR3 is TGTGCCAGCAGCTTCTGGACAGGGAGGGACACTGAAGCTTTCTTT.

The V gene is TRBV18, the J gene TRBJ2-3; possible D gene TRBD2, 6 bases. CDR3 length: 16 residues. Between the trimmed V and J ends, which lost 5 bases and 2 bases, there was a span of 17 bases. CDR1 and CDR2 from the germline V gene are KGHSH and LQKENI. The CDR3 coding sequence is TGTGCCAGCTCATCGAAATGGGACTTCAACACAGATACGCAGTATTTT. This codes for CASSSKWDFNTDTQYF.

A few counts support this clone. The rearrangement links TRBV7-3 to TRBJ1-1; 7 bases agree with TRBD1. CDR3 length: 14 residues. The trim removed 3 bases at V and 6 bases at J, leaving 7 bases unmatched. Germline V gene sequence: CDR1 SGHTA, CDR2 FQGTGA. CDR3 loop: CASSFDRVAAEAFF. CDR3 bases: TGTGCCAGCAGCTTCGACAGGGTTGCGGCTGAAGCTTTCTTT.

This clone showed up just once. This rearrangement joins TRBV12-5 to TRBJ2-5; 11 bases agree with TRBD1. Germline values: CDR1 LGHNT, CDR2 FRNRAP. There are 16 residues in the CDR3. Unmatched junction bases numbered 8, after V lost 4 bases and J lost 4 bases. The CDR3, as DNA: TGTGCTAGTGGTTGGTCGGACAGGGGGCGGTCAGAGACCCAGTACTTC. As protein: CASGWSDRGRSETQYF.

V and J are TRBV4-2 and TRBJ2-1, with 11 bases fitting TRBD2. V was clipped by 5 bases and J by 6 bases; unmatched bases: 9. The germline gives CDR1 LGHNA, CDR2 YNFKEQ. The CDR3 is made up of 16 amino acids. In nucleotides, the CDR3 is TGTGCCAGCAGCACCCGACTAGCGGGGTCGGTCAATGAGCAGTTCTTC. It specifies CASSTRLAGSVNEQFF.

J is TRBJ1-1 and V is TRBV5-1; 9 nucleotides align to TRBD1. Germline V CDR1 and CDR2: SGHRS, YFSETQ. The CDR3 runs 15 residues. The trim removed 4 bases at V and 3 bases at J, leaving 7 bases unmatched. The DNA of the CDR3 is TGCGCCAGCAGCAGAACAGGGGGCAGCGACACTGAAGCTTTCTTT. This encodes CASSRTGGSDTEAFF.

This clone showed up just once. This chain uses TRBV18 with TRBJ1-2; D call uncertain. Trimming stripped 2 bases from V and 3 bases from J, with 4 bases between. CDR1 and CDR2 from the germline V gene are KGHSH and LQKENI. The CDR3 is 12 amino acids. CDR3 nucleotides: TGTGCCAGCTCACCAACTGACTATGGCTACACCTTC. Its protein is CASSPTDYGYTF.

This chain connects TRBV6-5 to TRBJ2-3; 7 bases line up with TRBD2. The CDR3 covers 14 residues. The trim removed 7 bases at V and 1 base at J, leaving 5 bases unmatched. The germline V gene encodes CDR1 MNHEY and CDR2 SVGAGI. Written as DNA, the CDR3 is TGTGCCAGCACCGCGAGCGGGGGCACAGATACGCAGTATTTT. This gives the protein CASTASGGTDTQYF.

The chain joins TRBV5-4 to TRBJ2-4; D unresolved. V was cut by 1 base and J by 1 base, with 15 bases left in between. Germline CDR1 SGHNT, CDR2 YYREEE (reference sequence). The CDR3 has 17 amino acids. DNA of the CDR3: TGTGCCAGCAGCTTGAACCCAGACATCCCCGCCAAAAACATTCAGTACTTC. It is translated as CASSLNPDIPAKNIQYF.

The rearrangement uses TRBV6-6 and TRBJ2-7, with D perhaps matching TRBD2 (5 bases). The germline CDR1 and CDR2 sequences are MNHNY and SVGAGI (reference sequence). The CDR3 consists of 15 residues. V shed 2 bases and J shed 3 bases, with 14 bases lying between them. CDR3: CASSYPWAADYEQYF. The CDR3 DNA reads TGTGCCAGCAGTTACCCCTGGGCAGCGGACTACGAGCAGTACTTC.

The chain has TRBV15 and TRBJ2-1; perhaps TRBD1 as D (6 bases). Germline lookup yields CDR1 LNHNV and CDR2 YYDKDF (reference sequence). This CDR3 has 13 residues. V was pared by 4 bases and J by 4 bases, with 8 bases between. DNA for the CDR3: TGTGCCACCAGCACGGACAGATACAATGAGCAGTTCTTC. This codes for CATSTDRYNEQFF.

The CDR3 DNA reads TGTGCCAGCAGCCTAAGCGGGGGGGCCGACGGGGAGCTGTTTTTT. It yields the protein CASSLSGGADGELFF. J is TRBJ2-2 and V is TRBV7-2; 10 nucleotides match TRBD2. In germline, CDR1 is SGHTA, CDR2 FQGNSA. V trimming: 5 bases; J trimming: 7 bases; junction bases outside the gene matches: 7. The CDR3 covers 15 residues.

The count of this clone is one. J is TRBJ2-7 and V is TRBV10-3; D remains unclear. Germline loops: CDR1 ENHRY, CDR2 SYGVKD. Trimming removed 5 bases at V and 4 bases at J, with 9 bases between. The CDR3 runs to 12 residues. The CDR3 spells CAISTTEYEQYF. The CDR3 DNA reads as TGTGCCATCAGTACCACAGAGTACGAGCAGTACTTC.

This chain connects TRBV27 to TRBJ1-1, with 9 positions matching TRBD1. Trimming at V came to 1 base and at J to 7 bases, leaving 7 bases not matched to a gene. Germline values: CDR1 MNHEY, CDR2 SMNVEV (reference sequence). The CDR3 has 15 amino acids. CDR3 nucleotide sequence: TGTGCCAGCAGTTTATTAGGACAGGGACAGGGTGAAGCTTTCTTT. It yields the protein CASSLLGQGQGEAFF.

CDR3 protein: CSVERQGSHYGYTF. For the CDR3, the DNA is TGCAGCGTTGAAAGACAGGGATCACACTATGGCTACACCTTC. The chain joins TRBV29-1 to TRBJ1-2, with TRBD1 matching 7 bases. The CDR3 spans 14 residues. V was pared by 2 bases and J by 3 bases, with 6 bases of the junction left unmatched. CDR1 and CDR2 (germline): SQVTM, ANQGSEA.

The chain joins TRBV27 to TRBJ1-4; 9 bases are shared with TRBD1. J gave up 8 bases and V 4 bases, and 8 bases lay outside the gene matches. Germline lookup yields CDR1 MNHEY and CDR2 SMNVEV (reference sequence). This CDR3 contains 15 residues. The CDR3 spells CASSSTGGAAEKLFF. CDR3 in DNA: TGTGCCAGCAGTTCCACAGGGGGCGCAGCCGAAAAACTGTTTTTT. The full variable domain, with the rest looked up from reference TRBV27 and TRBJ1-4, is EAQVTQNPRYLITVTGKKLTVTCSQNMNHEYMSWYRQDPGLGLRQIYYSMNVEVTDKGDVPEGYKVSRKEKRNFPLILESPSPNQTSLYFCASSSTGGAAEKLFFGSGTQLSVL.

The V gene is TRBV13, the J gene TRBJ2-2; 15 positions match TRBD2. CDR1 is PRHDT and CDR2 is FYEKMQ in the germline V gene (reference sequence). After removal of 4 bases from V and 4 bases from J, the junction contained 10 bases not matched to a gene. CDR3 length: 19 residues. CDR3 amino acids: CASSSYGLAGGQTTGELFF. CDR3 nucleotides: TGTGCCAGCAGCTCCTATGGACTAGCGGGAGGGCAGACCACCGGGGAGCTGTTTTTT.